Listed below are T cell receptor beta chains from one sample, sequenced in a study of blood T cell repertoires in COVID-19. The assay was immunoSEQ multiplex PCR, and TCRdb's table has in-frame clones only and misses some. This sample carries about 220,000 clones, under 90% of them seen once, and the ten largest clones take 3.6%. The sample consisted of peripheral blood. Every receptor here comes from a woman over 75 with acute or convalescent COVID-19. Each CDR3 is given with its conserved first and last residue. A D gene is named only where the DNA matches it firmly. Clone size is given for some rows only: seen once, a few or many times, or a class if the clone is expanded.

J gene: TRBJ2-3
D gene: -
clone size: -
V gene: TRBV7-9
CDR3 protein: CASSPPIVWARHSDTQYF
CDR3 DNA: TGTGCCAGCAGCCCCCCAATAGTATGGGCAAGACACTCCGATACGCAGTATTTT

J gene: TRBJ2-5
D gene: TRBD1
clone size: -
V gene: TRBV5-4
CDR3 protein: CASSLQTGGRETQYF
CDR3 DNA: TGTGCCAGCAGCTTACAGACAGGGGGACGGGAGACCCAGTACTTC

J gene: TRBJ1-4
D gene: TRBD1
clone size: few
V gene: TRBV7-2
CDR3 protein: CASSPTDRTGAREKLFF
CDR3 DNA: TGTGCCAGCAGCCCTACCGACCGGACAGGGGCCCGTGAAAAACTGTTTTTT

J gene: TRBJ1-5
D gene: -
clone size: -
V gene: TRBV5-5
CDR3 protein: CASSLFPTGPQHF
CDR3 DNA: TGTGCCAGCAGCTTGTTCCCGACGGGGCCCCAGCATTTT

J gene: TRBJ2-2
D gene: TRBD2
clone size: -
V gene: TRBV10-3
CDR3 protein: CAIGGGANTGELFF
CDR3 DNA: TGTGCCATCGGCGGGGGTGCGAACACCGGGGAGCTGTTTTTT

J gene: TRBJ1-2
D gene: TRBD1
clone size: -
V gene: TRBV4-1
CDR3 protein: CASSPRDRGAHYGYTF
CDR3 DNA: TGCGCCAGCAGCCCTCGGGACAGGGGTGCCCACTATGGCTACACCTTC

J gene: TRBJ2-5
D gene: TRBD2
clone size: -
V gene: TRBV7-6
CDR3 protein: CASSSLRLAGGRETQYF
CDR3 DNA: TGTGCCAGCAGCTCTTTAAGACTAGCGGGGGGGCGGGAGACCCAGTACTTC

J gene: TRBJ1-2
D gene: -
clone size: -
V gene: TRBV28
CDR3 protein: CASSRPANYGYTF
CDR3 DNA: TGTGCCAGCAGTCGTCCGGCTAACTATGGCTACACCTTC

J gene: TRBJ1-1
D gene: TRBD1
clone size: -
V gene: TRBV5-5
CDR3 protein: CASSRSGWDRAYTEAFF
CDR3 DNA: TGTGCCAGCAGCCGGTCAGGATGGGACAGGGCTTACACTGAAGCTTTCTTT

J gene: TRBJ1-4
D gene: TRBD1
clone size: -
V gene: TRBV28
CDR3 protein: CASMLAGGANEKLFF
CDR3 DNA: TGTGCCAGCATGTTGGCAGGGGGCGCTAATGAAAAACTGTTTTTT

J gene: TRBJ2-5
D gene: -
clone size: -
V gene: TRBV5-4
CDR3 protein: CASSLAGRGVETQYF
CDR3 DNA: TGTGCCAGCAGCTTGGCGGGCAGGGGGGTAGAGACCCAGTACTTC

J gene: TRBJ1-4
D gene: TRBD1
clone size: -
V gene: TRBV4-1
CDR3 protein: CASSQDYRGPGSNEKLFF
CDR3 DNA: TGCGCCAGCAGCCAAGATTACAGGGGGCCGGGTTCTAATGAAAAACTGTTTTTT

J gene: TRBJ1-5
D gene: TRBD1
clone size: -
V gene: TRBV6-5
CDR3 protein: CASSSGQGDSQPQHF
CDR3 DNA: TGTGCCAGCAGTTCCGGACAGGGAGACTCGCAGCCCCAGCATTTT

J gene: TRBJ2-1
D gene: -
clone size: -
V gene: TRBV18
CDR3 protein: CASSPGPEGVFF
CDR3 DNA: TGTGCCAGCTCACCAGGGCCCGAGGGTGTGTTCTTC

J gene: TRBJ1-1
D gene: TRBD1
clone size: -
V gene: TRBV5-4
CDR3 protein: CASSLPTGRDTEAFF
CDR3 DNA: TGTGCCAGCAGCTTACCGACAGGGCGGGACACTGAAGCTTTCTTT

J gene: TRBJ1-3
D gene: -
clone size: -
V gene: TRBV19
CDR3 protein: CASSAPGTDTIYF
CDR3 DNA: TGTGCCAGTAGTGCACCGGGAACCGACACCATATATTTT

J gene: TRBJ1-6
D gene: TRBD1
clone size: -
V gene: TRBV19
CDR3 protein: CASSGPYTGDSPLHF
CDR3 DNA: TGTGCCAGTTCAGGGCCCTATACAGGGGATTCACCCCTCCACTTT

J gene: TRBJ2-5
D gene: TRBD2
clone size: -
V gene: TRBV9
CDR3 protein: CASSETGGLETQYF
CDR3 DNA: TGTGCCAGCAGCGAAACGGGGGGGCTCGAGACCCAGTACTTC

J gene: TRBJ1-2
D gene: TRBD1
clone size: -
V gene: TRBV6-4
CDR3 protein: CASSVGTGSYGYTF
CDR3 DNA: TGTGCCAGCAGTGTCGGGACAGGGAGTTATGGCTACACCTTC

J gene: TRBJ1-1
D gene: -
clone size: -
V gene: TRBV13
CDR3 protein: CASSLRDTNTEAFF
CDR3 DNA: TGTGCCAGCAGCCTCCGGGACACAAACACTGAAGCTTTCTTT

J gene: TRBJ1-1
D gene: TRBD1
clone size: few
V gene: TRBV28
CDR3 protein: CASRGQGGMNTEAFF
CDR3 DNA: TGTGCCAGCAGAGGACAGGGGGGTATGAACACTGAAGCTTTCTTT

J gene: TRBJ2-7
D gene: -
clone size: -
V gene: TRBV18
CDR3 protein: CASSHRDTTHYEQYF
CDR3 DNA: TGTGCCAGCTCACACCGGGACACAACTCACTACGAGCAGTACTTC

J gene: TRBJ1-2
D gene: TRBD1
clone size: -
V gene: TRBV11-1
CDR3 protein: CASSWTGFSGYTF
CDR3 DNA: TGTGCCAGCAGCTGGACAGGGTTCTCTGGCTACACCTTC

J gene: TRBJ2-7
D gene: -
clone size: -
V gene: TRBV5-4
CDR3 protein: CASSLGGPARGYEQYF
CDR3 DNA: TGTGCCAGCAGCCTCGGGGGGCCGGCTCGGGGCTACGAGCAGTACTTC

J gene: TRBJ1-1
D gene: -
clone size: few
V gene: TRBV29-1
CDR3 protein: CSVGQMNTEAFF
CDR3 DNA: TGCAGCGTTGGACAGATGAACACTGAAGCTTTCTTT

J gene: TRBJ2-7
D gene: -
clone size: -
V gene: TRBV4-2
CDR3 protein: CASSLTGMLGMAEQYF
CDR3 DNA: TGTGCCAGCAGCCTCACCGGGATGTTGGGGATGGCCGAGCAGTACTTC

J gene: TRBJ1-4
D gene: TRBD1
clone size: -
V gene: TRBV29-1
CDR3 protein: CSARGLDEKLFF
CDR3 DNA: TGCAGTGCAAGGGGGCTCGATGAAAAACTGTTTTTT

J gene: TRBJ1-5
D gene: TRBD1
clone size: -
V gene: TRBV2
CDR3 protein: CASSGQGGNQPQHF
CDR3 DNA: TGTGCCAGCAGCGGACAGGGGGGCAATCAGCCCCAGCATTTT

J gene: TRBJ1-2
D gene: -
clone size: few
V gene: TRBV27
CDR3 protein: CASSQDRQYYGYTF
CDR3 DNA: TGTGCCAGCAGTCAGGACAGACAATATTATGGCTACACCTTC

J gene: TRBJ1-6
D gene: -
clone size: -
V gene: TRBV27
CDR3 protein: CASSGVWGDSPLHF
CDR3 DNA: TGTGCCAGCAGTGGGGTGTGGGGGGATTCACCCCTCCACTTT

J gene: TRBJ1-1
D gene: -
clone size: -
V gene: TRBV27
CDR3 protein: CASSFSNTEAFF
CDR3 DNA: TGTGCCAGCAGTTTCTCGAACACTGAAGCTTTCTTT

J gene: TRBJ1-2
D gene: -
clone size: -
V gene: TRBV19
CDR3 protein: CASSLDPGYGYTF
CDR3 DNA: TGTGCCAGTAGTCTTGATCCAGGGTATGGCTACACCTTC

J gene: TRBJ2-1
D gene: TRBD2
clone size: -
V gene: TRBV7-2
CDR3 protein: CASTLQGSGGWDEQFF
CDR3 DNA: TGTGCCAGCACCCTCCAGGGTAGCGGGGGCTGGGATGAGCAGTTCTTC

J gene: TRBJ1-5
D gene: -
clone size: -
V gene: TRBV7-8
CDR3 protein: CASSLALPGGYSNQPQHF
CDR3 DNA: TGTGCCAGCAGCTTAGCGCTCCCAGGTGGATATAGCAATCAGCCCCAGCATTTT

J gene: TRBJ1-1
D gene: -
clone size: -
V gene: TRBV28
CDR3 protein: CAIQGAMNTEAFF
CDR3 DNA: TGTGCCATCCAAGGGGCAATGAACACTGAAGCTTTCTTT

J gene: TRBJ1-1
D gene: -
clone size: -
V gene: TRBV11-2
CDR3 protein: CASSNGPRGTEAFF
CDR3 DNA: TGTGCCAGCAGCAACGGGCCTAGGGGCACTGAAGCTTTCTTT

J gene: TRBJ2-7
D gene: TRBD1
clone size: -
V gene: TRBV6-5
CDR3 protein: CASGEQGMNEQYF
CDR3 DNA: TGTGCCAGCGGAGAACAGGGGATGAACGAGCAGTACTTC

J gene: TRBJ1-2
D gene: -
clone size: -
V gene: TRBV6-5
CDR3 protein: CASSYESGTRNYGYTF
CDR3 DNA: TGTGCCAGCAGTTACGAATCCGGGACTCGTAACTATGGCTACACCTTC

J gene: TRBJ2-7
D gene: TRBD2
clone size: -
V gene: TRBV6-5
CDR3 protein: CGITGLAGVYEQYF
CDR3 DNA: TGTGGAATAACGGGACTAGCGGGGGTTTACGAGCAGTACTTC

J gene: TRBJ2-1
D gene: -
clone size: -
V gene: TRBV3-1/TRBV3-2
CDR3 protein: CASSHVPRNEQFF
CDR3 DNA: TGTGCCAGCAGCCATGTGCCCCGGAATGAGCAGTTCTTC

J gene: TRBJ1-1
D gene: TRBD1
clone size: few
V gene: TRBV19
CDR3 protein: CASTPGGANTEAFF
CDR3 DNA: TGTGCCAGTACCCCAGGGGGCGCGAACACTGAAGCTTTCTTT

J gene: TRBJ1-1
D gene: -
clone size: -
V gene: TRBV2
CDR3 protein: CASSLRAGDTEAFF
CDR3 DNA: TGTGCCAGCAGTCTAAGGGCAGGGGACACTGAAGCTTTCTTT

J gene: TRBJ2-6
D gene: -
clone size: -
V gene: TRBV5-1
CDR3 protein: CASSTGSGANVLTF
CDR3 DNA: TGCGCCAGTTCAACAGGATCTGGGGCCAACGTCCTGACTTTC

J gene: TRBJ1-5
D gene: -
clone size: -
V gene: TRBV7-2
CDR3 protein: CASSPFGQNSNQPQHF
CDR3 DNA: TGTGCCAGCAGCCCGTTCGGACAGAATAGCAATCAGCCCCAGCATTTT

J gene: TRBJ2-1
D gene: TRBD2
clone size: -
V gene: TRBV11-2
CDR3 protein: CASSLGGGAGAPVF
CDR3 DNA: TGTGCCAGCAGCCTTGGGGGGGGAGCGGGGGCCCCAGTCTTC

J gene: TRBJ1-4
D gene: -
clone size: -
V gene: TRBV6-5
CDR3 protein: CASSYSYSDSEKLFF
CDR3 DNA: TGTGCCAGCAGTTACTCGTACTCAGACAGTGAAAAACTGTTTTTT

J gene: TRBJ1-4
D gene: -
clone size: -
V gene: TRBV6-5
CDR3 protein: CASSPRGATNEKLFF
CDR3 DNA: TGTGCCAGCAGTCCTCGGGGAGCAACTAATGAAAAACTGTTTTTT

J gene: TRBJ1-4
D gene: -
clone size: -
V gene: TRBV20-1
CDR3 protein: CSARDLEKLFF
CDR3 DNA: TGCAGTGCTAGAGATCTGGAAAAACTGTTTTTT